This T cell receptor beta chain was sequenced during a study of T cell responses to AZD1222 COVID-19 vaccine. On the study more broadly: Pooling covered second doses at about 4 or about 12 weeks. The study, taken as a whole, reports: There were vaccine-associated CD4 TCRs across spike, dominant at 160-218 and 743-854. Compared with day 0, the breadth and depth of the Spike-specific TCR repertoire rose significantly after two doses of AZD1222. Clonal diversity may have been underestimated in mostly white British donors.

Measured with immunoSEQ multiplex PCR; TCRdb has only the in-frame clones, and not every one. The top ten clones hold about 0.64% of a sample with around 160,000 clones, 94% of them seen once. After removal of 2 bases from V and 4 bases from J, the junction contained 8 bases not matched to a gene. The germline CDR1 and CDR2 sequences are LGHNA and YNFKEQ. This CDR3 has 16 residues. In its sample, this clone was seen once. What it recognizes is unknown. The chain carries TRBV4-2 and TRBJ1-3, with TRBD1 matching over 7 bases. This specimen was peripheral blood, taken on day 0 of AZD1222 vaccination. The source is an adult in good health. The CDR3 here is CASSQPGDREGNTIYF. The CDR3 DNA sequence: TGTGCCAGCAGCCAACCAGGAGACAGGGAGGGAAACACCATATATTTT.